These T cell receptor beta chains were read from a single sample in a study of blood T cell repertoires in COVID-19. Only in-frame clones appear in the TCRdb table, and some are missing; sequencing was by immunoSEQ multiplex PCR. Here the sample spans around 92,000 clones, approximately 86% being singletons. The specimen sequenced was peripheral blood. Every receptor here comes from a woman aged 55-70 years in a cohort sampled during active or convalescent COVID-19. Each CDR3 is given with its conserved first and last residue. Fields, in order: D gene, J gene, clone size, V gene, CDR3 protein. The D gene is left open where the match is weak. Clone size is not always given. Where it is, it says once, few, many or a class for expanded clones.

>TRBD2|TRBJ2-5|.|TRBV24-1
CATSDPSPLAGGPNGETQYF
>.|TRBJ1-2|once|TRBV10-3
CAISESGEEGYTF
>.|TRBJ1-5|.|TRBV3-1/TRBV3-2
CASSQMGANQPQHF
>.|TRBJ2-6|.|TRBV5-1
CASSLGALLIGGANVLTF
>.|TRBJ1-1|.|TRBV5-6
CASSLTGHRNTEAFF
>.|TRBJ2-2|.|TRBV24-1
CATSDFGGGELFF
>TRBD1|TRBJ1-5|.|TRBV6-5
CASRPGQGHQPQHF
>TRBD1|TRBJ2-1|.|TRBV6-5
CASRGQADEQFF
>.|TRBJ1-1|.|TRBV6-5
CASTIRTAKNTEAFF
>.|TRBJ2-1|once|TRBV5-1
CASSLVAGDIYNEQFF
>.|TRBJ2-7|.|TRBV7-2
CASSLPTEDEQYF
>TRBD1|TRBJ2-7|.|TRBV2
CASIPAPDRVGYEQYF
>.|TRBJ2-1|.|TRBV4-2
CASSQAGLGSYNEQFF
>TRBD1|TRBJ2-7|.|TRBV24-1
CATIESSLTGGTYEQYF
>.|TRBJ1-1|.|TRBV27
CASSFLSGGAGEAFF
>TRBD1|TRBJ1-1|.|TRBV19
CASRPSPGGDTEAFF
>.|TRBJ1-5|.|TRBV20-1
CSASKSGGDNQPQHF
>.|TRBJ1-2|.|TRBV9
CASSVDQRTAGYTF
>TRBD2|TRBJ2-5|.|TRBV3-1/TRBV3-2
CASSQRLAGTDRDF
>.|TRBJ1-2|.|TRBV6-5
CAIKLYGYTF
>TRBD1|TRBJ1-4|.|TRBV2
CASSETGAREKLFF
>.|TRBJ2-7|.|TRBV4-1
CASSQVGSRGLHEQYF
>.|TRBJ1-1|.|TRBV28
CASRRGSLEAFF
>TRBD1|TRBJ1-2|.|TRBV4-2
CASSQDRDSQGYTF
>.|TRBJ1-6|.|TRBV3-1/TRBV3-2
CASSQGGQRGNSPLHF
>TRBD1|TRBJ1-2|.|TRBV19
CASSRDRGPNYGYTF
>TRBD2|TRBJ2-1|.|TRBV13
CASSQSSGTVEQFF
>TRBD1|TRBJ1-2|.|TRBV10-3
CAISSGTGGYTF
>TRBD2|TRBJ2-1|.|TRBV2
CASSELAGGHNEQFF
>.|TRBJ1-4|.|TRBV6-4
CALRGRTTNEKLFF
>.|TRBJ2-2|few|TRBV6-2/TRBV6-3
CASSYSTEPADSNTGELFF
>.|TRBJ2-2|few|TRBV5-6
CASSLTQGYGELFF
>TRBD2|TRBJ2-3|.|TRBV18
CASSPVAGVLVSTDTQYF